The rows below give T cell receptor beta chains drawn from one sample of a study of shared clonotypes between healthy human individuals. Sequenced by immunoSEQ multiplex PCR; TCRdb stores in-frame clones only, minus some. Here the sample spans fewer than 3 million clones, about 90% being singletons. The sequenced sample was naive CD4+ T cells from PBMCs. The receptors originated from a man younger than 35 in good health. Some clones in this sample may be carry-over from other donors' samples. Both conserved end residues are part of each CDR3. Fields, in order: V gene, clone size, J gene, D gene, CDR3 protein, CDR3 DNA. The D gene is left open where the match is weak. Not all rows give a size; the values are once, few, many and, for expanded clones, a class.

v_gene: TRBV7-9
abundance: .
j_gene: TRBJ1-4
d_gene: .
CDR3aa: CASSLEKLSGLDEKLFF
CDR3nt: TGTGCCAGCAGCTTAGAAAAGTTGTCCGGGTTAGACGAAAAACTGTTTTTT

v_gene: TRBV6-5
abundance: .
j_gene: TRBJ2-1
d_gene: .
CDR3aa: CASSPSPDHYNEQFF
CDR3nt: TGTGCCAGCAGCCCCAGCCCAGACCATTACAATGAGCAGTTCTTC

v_gene: TRBV6-1
abundance: .
j_gene: TRBJ2-2
d_gene: TRBD2
CDR3aa: CASGLAGNTGELFF
CDR3nt: TGTGCCTCGGGGCTAGCGGGAAACACCGGGGAGCTGTTTTTT

v_gene: TRBV6-5
abundance: .
j_gene: TRBJ2-5
d_gene: .
CDR3aa: CASSFPGGETQYF
CDR3nt: TGTGCCAGCAGTTTCCCTGGGGGGGAGACCCAGTACTTC

v_gene: TRBV7-2
abundance: .
j_gene: TRBJ2-7
d_gene: .
CDR3aa: CASSPPRAYEQYF
CDR3nt: TGTGCCAGCAGCCCTCCCAGGGCCTACGAGCAGTACTTC

v_gene: TRBV28
abundance: .
j_gene: TRBJ1-2
d_gene: .
CDR3aa: CASSFPGRGYGYTF
CDR3nt: TGTGCCAGCAGTTTCCCTGGACGGGGCTATGGCTACACCTTC

v_gene: TRBV5-1
abundance: .
j_gene: TRBJ2-5
d_gene: TRBD2
CDR3aa: CASSLGKSSGRETQYF
CDR3nt: TGCGCCAGCAGCTTGGGTAAATCCAGCGGGAGAGAGACCCAGTACTTC

v_gene: TRBV28
abundance: .
j_gene: TRBJ1-1
d_gene: TRBD1
CDR3aa: CASSLAGGMAEAFF
CDR3nt: TGTGCCAGCAGTTTAGCAGGGGGGATGGCTGAAGCTTTCTTT

v_gene: TRBV28
abundance: .
j_gene: TRBJ1-5
d_gene: .
CDR3aa: CASSTLQGAPGPQHF
CDR3nt: TGTGCCAGCAGCACGCTACAGGGAGCGCCCGGGCCCCAGCATTTT

v_gene: TRBV5-4
abundance: .
j_gene: TRBJ2-2
d_gene: .
CDR3aa: CASSFRREGGELFF
CDR3nt: TGTGCCAGCAGCTTTAGGCGGGAAGGCGGGGAGCTGTTTTTT

v_gene: TRBV7-2
abundance: .
j_gene: TRBJ2-2
d_gene: .
CDR3aa: CASSSLSTKNTGELFF
CDR3nt: TGTGCCAGCAGCTCACTATCAACTAAGAACACCGGGGAGCTGTTTTTT

v_gene: TRBV6-1
abundance: .
j_gene: TRBJ2-5
d_gene: TRBD2
CDR3aa: CASRKLAGAGEQYF
CDR3nt: TGTGCCAGCAGGAAACTAGCGGGTGCCGGTGAGCAGTACTTC

v_gene: TRBV6-6
abundance: .
j_gene: TRBJ2-6
d_gene: .
CDR3aa: CASTWGSGAGANVLTF
CDR3nt: TGTGCCAGCACCTGGGGTTCAGGGGCTGGGGCCAACGTCCTGACTTTC

v_gene: TRBV19
abundance: .
j_gene: TRBJ1-1
d_gene: .
CDR3aa: CASSIEGLGEAFF
CDR3nt: TGTGCCAGTAGTATAGAGGGTTTGGGAGAAGCTTTCTTT

v_gene: TRBV2
abundance: .
j_gene: TRBJ2-3
d_gene: .
CDR3aa: CASSLRMGAFADTQYF
CDR3nt: TGTGCCAGCAGTCTGAGAATGGGGGCTTTCGCAGATACGCAGTATTTT

v_gene: TRBV5-1
abundance: .
j_gene: TRBJ2-5
d_gene: .
CDR3aa: CASSLAGAGETQYF
CDR3nt: TGCGCCAGCAGCTTAGCAGGGGCAGGAGAGACCCAGTACTTC

v_gene: TRBV19
abundance: .
j_gene: TRBJ1-2
d_gene: .
CDR3aa: CASDPGASVYGYTF
CDR3nt: TGTGCCAGTGATCCGGGGGCTTCCGTCTATGGCTACACCTTC

v_gene: TRBV2
abundance: once
j_gene: TRBJ2-4
d_gene: TRBD2
CDR3aa: CASSDGRREGKNIQYF
CDR3nt: TGTGCCAGCAGTGATGGGCGGCGGGAGGGAAAAAACATTCAGTACTTC

v_gene: TRBV19
abundance: .
j_gene: TRBJ2-7
d_gene: .
CDR3aa: CASSMGPGSYEQYF
CDR3nt: TGTGCCAGTAGTATGGGGCCCGGTTCCTACGAGCAGTACTTC

v_gene: TRBV5-1
abundance: .
j_gene: TRBJ1-5
d_gene: .
CDR3aa: CASSSTGGLNQPQHF
CDR3nt: TGCGCCAGCAGCTCGACGGGGGGGCTTAATCAGCCCCAGCATTTT

v_gene: TRBV30
abundance: .
j_gene: TRBJ2-3
d_gene: TRBD1
CDR3aa: CAWDRDEVGTQYF
CDR3nt: TGTGCCTGGGACAGGGACGAGGTTGGGACGCAGTATTTT

v_gene: TRBV29-1
abundance: once
j_gene: TRBJ1-2
d_gene: .
CDR3aa: CSVGGSNYGYTF
CDR3nt: TGCAGCGTTGGGGGCAGTAACTATGGCTACACCTTC

v_gene: TRBV4-1
abundance: .
j_gene: TRBJ2-2
d_gene: .
CDR3aa: CASRQIEGFGELFF
CDR3nt: TGCGCCAGCAGGCAAATAGAGGGTTTTGGGGAGCTGTTTTTT

v_gene: TRBV7-6
abundance: few
j_gene: TRBJ2-2
d_gene: TRBD1
CDR3aa: CASSRTGNTGELFF
CDR3nt: TGTGCCAGCAGCCGGACAGGGAACACCGGGGAGCTGTTTTTT

v_gene: TRBV4-1
abundance: .
j_gene: TRBJ1-2
d_gene: .
CDR3aa: CASSQVDTGRTGYTF
CDR3nt: TGCGCCAGCAGCCAAGTTGACACAGGGAGGACTGGCTACACCTTC

v_gene: TRBV7-6
abundance: .
j_gene: TRBJ1-1
d_gene: .
CDR3aa: CASSLVGQGNTEAFF
CDR3nt: TGTGCCAGCAGCTTAGTGGGTCAGGGGAACACTGAAGCTTTCTTT

v_gene: TRBV5-4
abundance: .
j_gene: TRBJ2-5
d_gene: TRBD2
CDR3aa: CASSLSSGRAETQYF
CDR3nt: TGTGCCAGCAGCTTGAGTAGCGGGAGGGCAGAGACCCAGTACTTC

v_gene: TRBV28
abundance: .
j_gene: TRBJ2-5
d_gene: TRBD2
CDR3aa: CASSLLAGGETQYF
CDR3nt: TGTGCCAGCAGCTTGCTAGCGGGAGGGGAGACCCAGTACTTC

v_gene: TRBV28
abundance: .
j_gene: TRBJ1-2
d_gene: .
CDR3aa: CASSLRSGYNYGYTF
CDR3nt: TGTGCCAGCAGTTTAAGAAGTGGCTACAACTATGGCTACACCTTC

v_gene: TRBV7-2
abundance: once
j_gene: TRBJ1-1
d_gene: .
CDR3aa: CASSPTLHRWNTEAFF
CDR3nt: TGTGCCAGCAGCCCTACCTTACACCGATGGAACACTGAAGCTTTCTTT

v_gene: TRBV5-1
abundance: .
j_gene: TRBJ2-7
d_gene: TRBD2
CDR3aa: CASSLGLAGTYEQYF
CDR3nt: TGCGCCAGCAGCTTGGGACTAGCGGGTACCTACGAGCAGTACTTC

v_gene: TRBV5-1
abundance: .
j_gene: TRBJ2-5
d_gene: .
CDR3aa: CASSLLGTGEETQYF
CDR3nt: TGCGCCAGCAGCTTGTTAGGGACTGGCGAAGAGACCCAGTACTTC

v_gene: TRBV5-1
abundance: .
j_gene: TRBJ2-2
d_gene: .
CDR3aa: CASSLAGGGFTTGELFF
CDR3nt: TGCGCCAGCAGCTTGGCCGGTGGGGGGTTTACCACCGGGGAGCTGTTTTTT

v_gene: TRBV28
abundance: .
j_gene: TRBJ1-2
d_gene: .
CDR3aa: CASSSGEGSVYGYTF
CDR3nt: TGTGCCAGCAGCTCCGGGGAGGGGAGCGTCTATGGCTACACCTTC

v_gene: TRBV28
abundance: .
j_gene: TRBJ1-5
d_gene: .
CDR3aa: CASSQLSQPQHF
CDR3nt: TGTGCCAGCAGCCAGCTAAGTCAGCCCCAGCATTTT

v_gene: TRBV19
abundance: .
j_gene: TRBJ2-5
d_gene: TRBD2
CDR3aa: CASSIYASGQETQYF
CDR3nt: TGTGCCAGTAGTATATATGCTAGCGGCCAAGAGACCCAGTACTTC

v_gene: TRBV5-4
abundance: .
j_gene: TRBJ2-7
d_gene: TRBD2
CDR3aa: CASSAQGGSYSEQYF
CDR3nt: TGTGCCAGCAGCGCACAAGGCGGGAGTTATTCCGAGCAGTACTTC

v_gene: TRBV10-1
abundance: .
j_gene: TRBJ2-2
d_gene: .
CDR3aa: CASSEHRSLSGELFF
CDR3nt: TGCGCCAGCAGTGAACATCGGTCCCTTTCGGGGGAGCTGTTTTTT

v_gene: TRBV27
abundance: .
j_gene: TRBJ2-5
d_gene: .
CDR3aa: CASKRGSSETQYF
CDR3nt: TGTGCCAGCAAACGGGGTTCTAGCGAGACCCAGTACTTC

v_gene: TRBV5-1
abundance: .
j_gene: TRBJ2-7
d_gene: .
CDR3aa: CASSYTQGTGYEQYF
CDR3nt: TGCGCCAGCAGCTACACACAGGGTACGGGCTACGAGCAGTACTTC

v_gene: TRBV4-3
abundance: .
j_gene: TRBJ1-2
d_gene: .
CDR3aa: CASSQERGWGHDGYTF
CDR3nt: TGCGCCAGCAGCCAAGAAAGGGGCTGGGGGCATGATGGCTACACCTTC

v_gene: TRBV7-2
abundance: .
j_gene: TRBJ1-1
d_gene: .
CDR3aa: CASSLAFFGPAFF
CDR3nt: .

v_gene: TRBV6-1
abundance: .
j_gene: TRBJ1-2
d_gene: .
CDR3aa: CASSESLGPNYGYTF
CDR3nt: TGTGCCAGCAGTGAGAGCTTGGGCCCTAACTATGGCTACACCTTC

v_gene: TRBV19
abundance: .
j_gene: TRBJ2-7
d_gene: .
CDR3aa: CASSISHPGSYEQYF
CDR3nt: TGTGCCAGTAGTATCTCCCATCCGGGATCCTACGAGCAGTACTTC

v_gene: TRBV5-1
abundance: .
j_gene: TRBJ1-4
d_gene: TRBD1
CDR3aa: CASSLEGAANEKLFF
CDR3nt: TGCGCCAGCAGCTTGGAGGGGGCAGCTAATGAAAAACTGTTTTTT

v_gene: TRBV6-1
abundance: .
j_gene: TRBJ1-1
d_gene: .
CDR3aa: CASRAERPLDTEAFF
CDR3nt: TGTGCCAGCAGGGCGGAAAGGCCGTTGGACACTGAAGCTTTCTTT

v_gene: TRBV7-2
abundance: .
j_gene: TRBJ2-7
d_gene: TRBD2
CDR3aa: CASRTSGSSREQYF
CDR3nt: TGTGCCAGCAGGACTAGCGGGAGTTCGAGGGAGCAGTACTTC

v_gene: TRBV19
abundance: .
j_gene: TRBJ2-7
d_gene: .
CDR3aa: CATSGDGYEQYF
CDR3nt: TGTGCCACCTCGGGAGACGGCTACGAGCAGTACTTC

v_gene: TRBV11-2
abundance: .
j_gene: TRBJ1-5
d_gene: TRBD1
CDR3aa: CASSPTGSNQPQHF
CDR3nt: TGTGCCAGCAGCCCGACAGGGTCCAATCAGCCCCAGCATTTT

v_gene: TRBV6-1
abundance: .
j_gene: TRBJ1-1
d_gene: .
CDR3aa: CASSYWGEAFF
CDR3nt: TGTGCCAGCAGTTATTGGGGGGAAGCTTTCTTT

v_gene: TRBV28
abundance: .
j_gene: TRBJ2-5
d_gene: .
CDR3aa: CASRGKDETQYF
CDR3nt: TGTGCCAGCAGGGGGAAAGATGAGACCCAGTACTTC

v_gene: TRBV27
abundance: .
j_gene: TRBJ1-5
d_gene: .
CDR3aa: CASTSTGRGQPQHF
CDR3nt: TGTGCCAGCACCTCAACGGGGCGAGGTCAGCCCCAGCATTTT

v_gene: TRBV29-1
abundance: .
j_gene: TRBJ1-2
d_gene: .
CDR3aa: CSGGEDYGYTF
CDR3nt: TGCAGCGGCGGGGAGGACTATGGCTACACCTTC

v_gene: TRBV25-1
abundance: .
j_gene: TRBJ2-1
d_gene: .
CDR3aa: CASSDQRRPLYNEQFF
CDR3nt: TGTGCCAGCAGTGACCAGCGGCGGCCCCTCTACAATGAGCAGTTCTTC

v_gene: TRBV10-1
abundance: .
j_gene: TRBJ2-3
d_gene: TRBD2
CDR3aa: CASSESSRGEPTDTQYF
CDR3nt: TGCGCCAGCAGTGAGTCGAGCCGGGGGGAACCCACAGATACGCAGTATTTT

v_gene: TRBV15
abundance: .
j_gene: TRBJ2-6
d_gene: TRBD1
CDR3aa: CATSGRDRGFSGANVLTF
CDR3nt: TGTGCCACCAGCGGCCGGGACAGGGGCTTCTCTGGGGCCAACGTCCTGACTTTC

v_gene: TRBV7-8
abundance: .
j_gene: TRBJ1-4
d_gene: .
CDR3aa: CASSLGPGSGYEKLFF
CDR3nt: TGTGCCAGCAGCTTAGGCCCGGGTAGTGGTTATGAAAAACTGTTTTTT

v_gene: TRBV2
abundance: .
j_gene: TRBJ2-6
d_gene: .
CDR3aa: CASSELGQAGANVLTF
CDR3nt: TGTGCCAGCAGTGAATTGGGGCAAGCTGGGGCCAACGTCCTGACTTTC

v_gene: TRBV18
abundance: .
j_gene: TRBJ1-3
d_gene: .
CDR3aa: CASSRVAASQTFSGNTIYF
CDR3nt: TGTGCCAGCTCACGAGTGGCAGCCAGCCAAACCTTCTCTGGAAACACCATATATTTT

v_gene: TRBV2
abundance: .
j_gene: TRBJ2-3
d_gene: TRBD2
CDR3aa: CATSREAGTDTQYF
CDR3nt: TGTGCCACCTCCCGGGAGGCCGGCACAGATACGCAGTATTTT